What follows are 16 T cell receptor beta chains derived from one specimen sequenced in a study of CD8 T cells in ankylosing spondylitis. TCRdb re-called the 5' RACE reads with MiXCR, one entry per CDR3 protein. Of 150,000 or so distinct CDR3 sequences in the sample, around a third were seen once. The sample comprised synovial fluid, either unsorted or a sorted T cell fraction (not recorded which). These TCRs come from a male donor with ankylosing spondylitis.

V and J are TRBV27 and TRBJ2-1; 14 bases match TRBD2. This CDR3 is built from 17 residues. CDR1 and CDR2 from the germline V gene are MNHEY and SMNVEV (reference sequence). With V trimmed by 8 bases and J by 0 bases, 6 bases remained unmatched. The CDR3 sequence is CASGTSGSSSSYNEQFF. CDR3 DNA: TGTGCCAGCGGGACTAGCGGGAGTTCTAGCTCCTACAATGAGCAGTTCTTC.

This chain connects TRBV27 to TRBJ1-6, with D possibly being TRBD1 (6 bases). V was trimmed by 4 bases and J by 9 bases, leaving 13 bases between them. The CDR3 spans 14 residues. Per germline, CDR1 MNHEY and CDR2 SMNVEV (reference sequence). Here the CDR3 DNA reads TGTGCCAGCAGTTCGGGACAATGGAGTTCACCCCTCCACTTT. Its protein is CASSSGQWSSPLHF.

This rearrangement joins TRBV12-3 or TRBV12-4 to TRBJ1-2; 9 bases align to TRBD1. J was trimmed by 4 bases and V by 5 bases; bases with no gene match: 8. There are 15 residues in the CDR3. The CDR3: CASSLRTGGIYGYTF. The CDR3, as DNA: TGTGCCAGCAGTCTCCGAACAGGGGGCATCTATGGCTACACCTTC.

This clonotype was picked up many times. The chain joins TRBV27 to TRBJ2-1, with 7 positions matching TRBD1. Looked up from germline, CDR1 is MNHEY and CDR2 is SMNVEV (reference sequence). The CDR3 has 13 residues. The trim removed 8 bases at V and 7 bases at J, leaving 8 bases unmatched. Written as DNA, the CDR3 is TGTGCCAGCCGGGCAGGGGGTAGAAATGAGCAGTTCTTC. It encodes CASRAGGRNEQFF.

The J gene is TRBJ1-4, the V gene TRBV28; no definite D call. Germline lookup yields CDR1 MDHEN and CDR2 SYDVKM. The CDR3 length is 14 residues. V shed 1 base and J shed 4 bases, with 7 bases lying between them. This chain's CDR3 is CASSLSGFNEKLFF. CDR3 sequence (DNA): TGTGCCAGCAGTTTATCTGGATTTAATGAAAAACTGTTTTTT. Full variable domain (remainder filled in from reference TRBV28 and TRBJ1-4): DVKVTQSSRYLVKRTGEKVFLECVQDMDHENMFWYRQDPGLGLRLIYFSYDVKMKEKGDIPEGYSVSREKKERFSLILESASTNQTSMYLCASSLSGFNEKLFFGSGTQLSVL.

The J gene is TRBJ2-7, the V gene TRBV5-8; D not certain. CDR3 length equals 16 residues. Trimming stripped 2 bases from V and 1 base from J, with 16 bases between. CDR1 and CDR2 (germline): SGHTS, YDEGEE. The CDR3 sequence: CASSFKTPVYSYEQYF. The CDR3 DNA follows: TGTGCCAGCAGCTTTAAGACCCCCGTCTATTCCTACGAGCAGTACTTC.

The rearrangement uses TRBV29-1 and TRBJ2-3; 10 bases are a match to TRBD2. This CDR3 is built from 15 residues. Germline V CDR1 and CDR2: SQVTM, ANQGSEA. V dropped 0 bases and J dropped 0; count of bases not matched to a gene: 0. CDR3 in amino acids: CSVEETSGSTDTQYF. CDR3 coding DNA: TGCAGCGTTGAAGAGACTAGCGGGAGCACAGATACGCAGTATTTT.

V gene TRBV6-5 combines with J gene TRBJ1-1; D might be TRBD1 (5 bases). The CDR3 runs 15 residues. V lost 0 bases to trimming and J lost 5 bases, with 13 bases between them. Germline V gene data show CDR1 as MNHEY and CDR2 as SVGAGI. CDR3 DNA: TGTGCCAGCAGTTACTCGGTTGGGGGGGGAACTGAAGCTTTCTTT. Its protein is CASSYSVGGGTEAFF.

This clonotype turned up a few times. CDR3: CASSLAPSSGFSGYTF. CDR3 DNA sequence: TGTGCCAGCAGCTTAGCGCCTAGCAGCGGTTTTAGCGGCTACACCTTC. The chain links TRBV7-2 to TRBJ1-2, with unresolved D. V was pared by 0 bases and J by 8 bases, with 19 bases between. CDR3 length: 16 residues. Germline V CDR1 and CDR2: SGHTA, FQGNSA.

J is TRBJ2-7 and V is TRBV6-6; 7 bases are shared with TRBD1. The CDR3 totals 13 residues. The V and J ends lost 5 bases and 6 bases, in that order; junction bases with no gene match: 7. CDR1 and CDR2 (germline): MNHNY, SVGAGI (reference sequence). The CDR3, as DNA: TGTGCCAGCAGTACCCCGACAGGGTCCGAGCAGTACTTC. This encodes CASSTPTGSEQYF.

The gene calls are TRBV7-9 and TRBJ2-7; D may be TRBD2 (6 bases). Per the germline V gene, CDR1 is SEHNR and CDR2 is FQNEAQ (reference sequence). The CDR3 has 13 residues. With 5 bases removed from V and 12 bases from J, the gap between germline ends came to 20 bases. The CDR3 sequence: CASSPQGGSRAYF. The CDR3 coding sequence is TGTGCCAGCAGCCCACAAGGAGGGAGCCGGGCGTACTTC.

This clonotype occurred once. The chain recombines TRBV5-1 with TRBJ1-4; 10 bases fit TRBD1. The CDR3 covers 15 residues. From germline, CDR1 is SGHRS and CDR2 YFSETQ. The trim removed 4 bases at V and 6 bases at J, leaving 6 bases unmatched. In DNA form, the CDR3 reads TGCGCCAGCAGCGGACAGGGGGTGAGGGATGAAAAACTGTTTTTT. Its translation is CASSGQGVRDEKLFF.

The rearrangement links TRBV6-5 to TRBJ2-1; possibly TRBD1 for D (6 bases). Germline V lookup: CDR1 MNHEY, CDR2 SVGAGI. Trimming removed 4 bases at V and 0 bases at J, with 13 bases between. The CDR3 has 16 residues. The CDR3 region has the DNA TGTGCCAGCAGTTTTACCGGGACAAGCTCCTACAATGAGCAGTTCTTC. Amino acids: CASSFTGTSSYNEQFF.

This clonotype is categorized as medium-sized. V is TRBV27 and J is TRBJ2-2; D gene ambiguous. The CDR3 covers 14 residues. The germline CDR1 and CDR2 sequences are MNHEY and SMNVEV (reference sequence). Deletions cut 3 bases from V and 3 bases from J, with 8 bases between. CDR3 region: CASSLSTDTGELFF. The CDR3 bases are TGTGCCAGCAGTTTGTCGACTGACACCGGGGAGCTGTTTTTT.

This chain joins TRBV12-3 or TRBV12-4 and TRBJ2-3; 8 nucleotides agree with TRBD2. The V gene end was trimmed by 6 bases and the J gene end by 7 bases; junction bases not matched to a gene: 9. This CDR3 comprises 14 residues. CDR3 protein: CASSPDSGAYTQYF. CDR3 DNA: TGTGCCAGCAGCCCCGATAGCGGGGCATATACGCAGTATTTT.

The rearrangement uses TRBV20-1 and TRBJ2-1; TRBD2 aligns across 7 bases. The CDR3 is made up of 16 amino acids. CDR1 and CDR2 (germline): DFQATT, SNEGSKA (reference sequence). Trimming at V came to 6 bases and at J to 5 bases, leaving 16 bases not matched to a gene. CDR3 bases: TGCAGTGCCCAAGATAGCTTGGGACTACCCAACAATGAGCAGTTCTTC. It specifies CSAQDSLGLPNNEQFF.